This T cell receptor (beta chain) derives from a study of identical twins. The CDR3 loop spans 15 amino acids. CDR1 and CDR2 from the germline V gene are ENHRY and SYGVKD. Unmatched junction bases numbered 8, after V lost 6 bases and J lost 7 bases. TCRdb reanalysed the 5' RACE reads using MiXCR and keeps one entry per CDR3 protein. This sample carries 460,000 or so distinct CDR3 sequences, 12% to 15% of them seen once, and the ten largest clones take approximately 0.52%. The data were also submitted as part of a second study, on yellow fever vaccine responses in identical twins. That publication notes: Twins reportedly had a vaccine T cell response that seemed partly convergent, partly personalized.

The chain carries TRBV10-3 and TRBJ2-1, with 11 bases lining up with TRBD2. Sequencing input: CD4+ T cells sorted from blood. The sequence came from a woman aged 18 to 35 in good health. The chain's CDR3 is CAIRPLAGVGNEQFF. As DNA, the CDR3 is TGTGCCATCAGACCACTAGCGGGGGTCGGAAATGAGCAGTTCTTC.